This record concerns one T cell receptor beta chain sequence. In its sample, this clonotype was seen many times. Its recognized antigen is unknown. No much larger clone is present one base from it, and per-base qualities are unavailable. The germline V gene gives CDR1 as SQVTM and CDR2 as ANQGSEA. The CDR3 runs 12 amino acids, cysteine and phenylalanine included. Only the CDR3 DNA stays, 36 bases, in frame from base 1. The V and J ends are trimmed by 2 bases and 7 bases, leaving 9 bases between them. This sample was included in a study of T cell repertoires in cytomegalovirus infection (dated by TCRdb to between 2018 and 2021). Background for the entire study: The HLA type of each donor mattered for the analysis, because public TCR beta signatures pointed to carriage of CMV infection along with the matching HLA type. Overall study outcomes, separate from this receptor: The ex vivo response was dominated by HLA-C-restricted CMV-specific TCR beta clonotypes, which also provided the single most frequent clonotype in two of eight donors. Cumulative frequency of public TCR beta family members discriminated carriers of CMV infection plus the relevant HLA type in this cohort and an independent approximately 350-donor cohort.

Sequencing took place on an Illumina HiSeq 1500. TCRdb cleaned the public reads at Q25 with fastp, built clones with MiXCR and kept in-frame beta chains. Records with the same CDR3 protein are collapsed into one entry carrying the most frequent genes and DNA. Across this sample there are approximately 140,000 distinct CDR3 sequences, with about 10% seen only once. Roughly 9.1% of the sample is held by the ten biggest clonotypes. This receptor was obtained from a human donor in good health (CMV status not recorded). Some clones in this sample may be carry-over from other donors' samples. The V and J genes are TRBV29-1 and TRBJ2-1, with no confident D gene call. The specimen sequenced was PBMCs. Read as DNA, the sequence is TGCAGCGTTGAATATCTCAGTAATGAGCAGTTCTTC. Translation gives CSVEYLSNEQFF.